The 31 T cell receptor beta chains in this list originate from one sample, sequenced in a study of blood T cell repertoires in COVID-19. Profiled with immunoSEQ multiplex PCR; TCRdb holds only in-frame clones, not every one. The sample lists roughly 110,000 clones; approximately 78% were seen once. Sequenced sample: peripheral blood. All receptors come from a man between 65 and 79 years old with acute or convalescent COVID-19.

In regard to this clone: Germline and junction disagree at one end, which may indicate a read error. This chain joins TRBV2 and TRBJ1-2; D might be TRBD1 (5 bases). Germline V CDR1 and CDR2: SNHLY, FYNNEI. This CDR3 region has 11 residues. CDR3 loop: CASTEWGTKTF. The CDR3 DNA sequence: TGTGCCAGCACTGAATGGGGCACCAAAACCTTC.

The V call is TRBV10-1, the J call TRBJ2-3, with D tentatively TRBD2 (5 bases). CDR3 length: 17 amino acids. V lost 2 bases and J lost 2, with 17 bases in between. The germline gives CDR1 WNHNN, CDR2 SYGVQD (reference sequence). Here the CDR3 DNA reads TGCGCCAGCAGTGAGGGACTCAACCTACTTAACACAGATACGCAGTATTTT. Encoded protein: CASSEGLNLLNTDTQYF.

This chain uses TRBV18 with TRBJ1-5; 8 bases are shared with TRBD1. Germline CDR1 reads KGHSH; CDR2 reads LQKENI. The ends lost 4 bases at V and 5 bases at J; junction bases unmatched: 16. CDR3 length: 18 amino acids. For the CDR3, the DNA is TGTGCCAGCTCACGAGAAGTGGGAGCAGGGGGCGTGTATCAGCCCCAGCATTTT. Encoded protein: CASSREVGAGGVYQPQHF.

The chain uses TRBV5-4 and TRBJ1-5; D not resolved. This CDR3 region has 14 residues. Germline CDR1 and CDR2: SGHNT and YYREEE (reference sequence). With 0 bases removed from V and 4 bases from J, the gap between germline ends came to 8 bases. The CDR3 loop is CASSLAGSNQPQHF. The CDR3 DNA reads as TGTGCCAGCAGCTTGGCCGGTTCGAATCAGCCCCAGCATTTT.

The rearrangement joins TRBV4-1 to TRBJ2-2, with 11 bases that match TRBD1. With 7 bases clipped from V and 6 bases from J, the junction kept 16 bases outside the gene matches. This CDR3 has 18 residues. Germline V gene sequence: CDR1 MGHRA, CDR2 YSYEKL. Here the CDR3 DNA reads TGCGCCAGCAAAAGGACAGGGGGCGTCGTCGTTTCGGCCGGGGAGCTGTTTTTT. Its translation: CASKRTGGVVVSAGELFF.

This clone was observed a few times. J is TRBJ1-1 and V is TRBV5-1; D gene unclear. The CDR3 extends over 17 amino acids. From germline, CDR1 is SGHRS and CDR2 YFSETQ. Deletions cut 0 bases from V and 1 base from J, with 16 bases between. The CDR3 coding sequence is TGCGCCAGCAGCTTGGCCAGGCAGTCGGTTCAGAACACTGAAGCTTTCTTT. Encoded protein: CASSLARQSVQNTEAFF.

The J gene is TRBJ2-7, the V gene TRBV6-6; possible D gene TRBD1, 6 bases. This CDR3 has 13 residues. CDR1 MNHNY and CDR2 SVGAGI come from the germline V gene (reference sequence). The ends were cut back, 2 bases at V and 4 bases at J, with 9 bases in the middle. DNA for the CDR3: TGTGCCAGCAGTTACGGAACAGGGTACGAGCAGTACTTC. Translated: CASSYGTGYEQYF.

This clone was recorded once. CDR3 protein: CASTPGTQNYEQYF. For the CDR3, the DNA is TGTGCCAGCACCCCAGGAACACAAAACTACGAGCAGTACTTC. The chain has TRBV7-8 and TRBJ2-7; D call uncertain. Germline CDR1 and CDR2: SGHVS and FQNEAQ. CDR3 length equals 14 residues. Trimming shortened V by 7 bases and J by 3 bases, and 16 bases separated the two germline ends.

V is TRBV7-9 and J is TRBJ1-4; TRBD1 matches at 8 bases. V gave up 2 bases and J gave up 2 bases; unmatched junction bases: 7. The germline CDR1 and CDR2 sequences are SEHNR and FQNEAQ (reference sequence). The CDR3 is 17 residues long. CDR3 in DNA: TGTGCCAGCAGCTTAACCAACAGGGGGTTGACTAATGAAAAACTGTTTTTT. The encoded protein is CASSLTNRGLTNEKLFF.

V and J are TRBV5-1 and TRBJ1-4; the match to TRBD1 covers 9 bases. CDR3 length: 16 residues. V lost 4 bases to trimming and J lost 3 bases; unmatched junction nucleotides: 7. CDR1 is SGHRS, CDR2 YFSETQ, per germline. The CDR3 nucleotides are TGCGCCAGCAGCAACCGGGACAGGGCGCCTAATGAAAAACTGTTTTTT. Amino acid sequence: CASSNRDRAPNEKLFF.

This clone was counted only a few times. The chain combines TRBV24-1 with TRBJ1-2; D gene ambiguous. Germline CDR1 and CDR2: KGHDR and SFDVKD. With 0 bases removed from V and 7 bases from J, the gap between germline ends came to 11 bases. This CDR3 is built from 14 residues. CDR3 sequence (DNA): TGTGCCACCAGTGATTTGTACGGGATAGGTGGCTACACCTTC. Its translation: CATSDLYGIGGYTF.

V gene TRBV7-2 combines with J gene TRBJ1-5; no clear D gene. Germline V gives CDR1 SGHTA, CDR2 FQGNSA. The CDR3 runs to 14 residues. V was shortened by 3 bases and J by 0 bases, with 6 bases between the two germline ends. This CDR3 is CASSFSDSNQPQHF. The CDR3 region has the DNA TGTGCCAGCAGCTTCTCAGATAGCAATCAGCCCCAGCATTTT.

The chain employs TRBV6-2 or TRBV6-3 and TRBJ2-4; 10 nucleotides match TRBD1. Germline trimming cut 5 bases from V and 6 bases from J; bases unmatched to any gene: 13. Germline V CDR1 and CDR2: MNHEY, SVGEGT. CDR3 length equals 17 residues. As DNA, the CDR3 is TGTGCCAGCAGTCCCCCTCGCCGGGGGACAGGGGTAAACATTCAGTACTTC. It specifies CASSPPRRGTGVNIQYF.

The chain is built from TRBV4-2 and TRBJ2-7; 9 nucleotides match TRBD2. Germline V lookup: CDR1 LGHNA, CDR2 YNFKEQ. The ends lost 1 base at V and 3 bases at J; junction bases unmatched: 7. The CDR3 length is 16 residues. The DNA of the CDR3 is TGTGCCAGCAGCCAAGGTTCTAGCGGGGTTTACTACGAGCAGTACTTC. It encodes CASSQGSSGVYYEQYF.

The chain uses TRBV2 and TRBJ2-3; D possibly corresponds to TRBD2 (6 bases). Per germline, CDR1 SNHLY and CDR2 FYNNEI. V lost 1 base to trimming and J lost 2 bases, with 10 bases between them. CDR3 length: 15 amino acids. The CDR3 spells CASSEGRTNTDTQYF. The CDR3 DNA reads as TGTGCCAGCAGTGAAGGAAGGACTAACACAGATACGCAGTATTTT.

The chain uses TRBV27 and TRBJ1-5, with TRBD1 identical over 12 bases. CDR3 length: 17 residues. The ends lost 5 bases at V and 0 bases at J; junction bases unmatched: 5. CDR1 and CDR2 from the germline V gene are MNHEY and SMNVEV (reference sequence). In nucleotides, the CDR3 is TGTGCCAGCAGTCCCCGGGACAGGGGGCTTAGCAATCAGCCCCAGCATTTT. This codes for CASSPRDRGLSNQPQHF.

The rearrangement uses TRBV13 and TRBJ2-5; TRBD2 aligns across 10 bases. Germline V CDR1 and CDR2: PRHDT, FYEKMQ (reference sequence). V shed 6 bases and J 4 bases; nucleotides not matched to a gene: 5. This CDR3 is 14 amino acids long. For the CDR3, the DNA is TGTGCCAGCAGAAAAGCGGGAGGGAGAGAGACCCAGTACTTC. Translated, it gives CASRKAGGRETQYF.

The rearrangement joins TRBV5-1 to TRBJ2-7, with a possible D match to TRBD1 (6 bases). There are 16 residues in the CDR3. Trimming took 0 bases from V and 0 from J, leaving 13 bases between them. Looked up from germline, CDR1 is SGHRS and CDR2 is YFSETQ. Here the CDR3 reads CASSLATGAYSYEQYF. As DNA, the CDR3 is TGCGCCAGCAGCTTGGCGACAGGTGCGTACTCCTACGAGCAGTACTTC.

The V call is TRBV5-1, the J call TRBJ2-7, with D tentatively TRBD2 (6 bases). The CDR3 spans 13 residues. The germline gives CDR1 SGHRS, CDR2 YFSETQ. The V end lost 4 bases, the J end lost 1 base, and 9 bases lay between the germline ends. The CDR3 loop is CASSLATSYEQYF. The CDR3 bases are TGCGCCAGCAGCCTAGCGACTTCCTACGAGCAGTACTTC. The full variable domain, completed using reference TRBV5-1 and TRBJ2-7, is KAGVTQTPRYLIKTRGQQVTLSCSPISGHRSVSWYQQTPGQGLQFLFEYFSETQRNKGNFPGRFSGRQFSNSRSEMNVSTLELGDSALYLCASSLATSYEQYFGPGTRLTVT.

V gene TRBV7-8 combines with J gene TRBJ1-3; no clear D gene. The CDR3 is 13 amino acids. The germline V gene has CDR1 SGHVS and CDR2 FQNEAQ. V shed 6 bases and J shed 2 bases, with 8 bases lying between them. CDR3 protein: CASSVRTGNTIYF. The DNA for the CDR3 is TGTGCCAGCAGTGTGAGGACTGGAAACACCATATATTTT.

In DNA form, the CDR3 reads TGTGCCTGGAGCTACAGCGGGGGGGCGTACAATGAGCAGTTCTTC. Its translation is CAWSYSGGAYNEQFF. The chain has TRBV30 and TRBJ2-1; 10 nucleotides match TRBD2. Per the germline V gene, CDR1 is GTSNPN and CDR2 is SVGIG (reference sequence). The junction had 6 bases not matched to a gene; V was cut back by 3 bases and J by 4 bases. The CDR3 is 15 amino acids.

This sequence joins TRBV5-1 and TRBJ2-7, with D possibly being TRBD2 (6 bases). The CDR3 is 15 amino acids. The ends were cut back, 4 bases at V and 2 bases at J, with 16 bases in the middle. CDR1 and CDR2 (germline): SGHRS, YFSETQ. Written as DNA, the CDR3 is TGCGCCAGCAGCCCCGGGGGTACCGCGGCCTACGAGCAGTACTTC. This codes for CASSPGGTAAYEQYF.

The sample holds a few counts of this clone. The CDR3 sequence: CASRLGRQETQYF. The CDR3 DNA is TGTGCCAGCAGACTCGGTCGGCAAGAGACCCAGTACTTC. The genes are TRBV27 and TRBJ2-5; D remains unclear. The CDR3 runs 13 residues. Germline-derived CDR1 and CDR2 are MNHEY and SMNVEV (reference sequence). The V end was cut by 6 bases, the J end by 2 bases, with 10 bases between.

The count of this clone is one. CDR3 amino acids: CASRVGSVDGYTF. CDR3 coding DNA: TGTGCCAGCAGAGTGGGGAGCGTAGATGGCTACACCTTC. The V and J genes are TRBV28 and TRBJ1-2; D is ambiguous. CDR1 is MDHEN and CDR2 is SYDVKM in the germline V gene. CDR3 length: 13 amino acids. V was clipped by 6 bases and J by 6 bases, with 14 bases between them.

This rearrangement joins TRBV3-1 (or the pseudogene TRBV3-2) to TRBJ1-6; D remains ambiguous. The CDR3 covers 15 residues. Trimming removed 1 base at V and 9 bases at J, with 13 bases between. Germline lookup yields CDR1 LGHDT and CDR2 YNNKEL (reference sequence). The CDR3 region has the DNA TGTGCCAGCAGCCAAGCGGTCAGGAACGTTTCACCCCTCCACTTT. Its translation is CASSQAVRNVSPLHF.

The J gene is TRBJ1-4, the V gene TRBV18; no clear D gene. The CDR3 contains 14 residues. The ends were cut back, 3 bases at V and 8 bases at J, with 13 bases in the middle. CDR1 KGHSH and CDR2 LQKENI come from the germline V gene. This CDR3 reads CASSPAGSWEKLFF. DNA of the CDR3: TGTGCCAGCTCACCGGCAGGTAGTTGGGAAAAACTGTTTTTT. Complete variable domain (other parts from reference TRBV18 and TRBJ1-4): NAGVMQNPRHLVRRRGQEARLRCSPMKGHSHVYWYRQLPEEGLKFMVYLQKENIIDESGMPKERFSAEFPKEGPSILRIQQVVRGDSAAYFCASSPAGSWEKLFFGSGTQLSVL.

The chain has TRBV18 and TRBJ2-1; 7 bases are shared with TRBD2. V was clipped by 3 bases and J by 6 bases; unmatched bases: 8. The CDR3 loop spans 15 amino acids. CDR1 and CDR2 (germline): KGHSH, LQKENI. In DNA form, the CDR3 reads TGTGCCAGCTCACCCCAGCCGGGGGGTAGCAATGAGCAGTTCTTC. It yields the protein CASSPQPGGSNEQFF.

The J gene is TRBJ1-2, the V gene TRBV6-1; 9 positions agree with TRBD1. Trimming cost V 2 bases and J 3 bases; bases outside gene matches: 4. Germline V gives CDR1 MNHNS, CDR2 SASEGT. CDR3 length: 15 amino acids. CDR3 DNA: TGTGCCAGCAGTGAACAGGACAGGGGAGACTATGGCTACACCTTC. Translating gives CASSEQDRGDYGYTF.

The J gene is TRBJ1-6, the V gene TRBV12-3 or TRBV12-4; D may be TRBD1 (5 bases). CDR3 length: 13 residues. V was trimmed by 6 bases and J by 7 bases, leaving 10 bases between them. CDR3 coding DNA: TGTGCCAGCAGCGTGGGGCTCAATTCACCCCTCCACTTT. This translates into CASSVGLNSPLHF.

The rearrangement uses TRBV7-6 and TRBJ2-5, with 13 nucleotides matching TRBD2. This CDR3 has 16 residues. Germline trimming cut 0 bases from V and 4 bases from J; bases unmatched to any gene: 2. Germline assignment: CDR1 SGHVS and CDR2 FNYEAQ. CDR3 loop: CASSLALAGGRETQYF. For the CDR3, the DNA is TGTGCCAGCAGCTTAGCACTAGCGGGAGGGAGAGAGACCCAGTACTTC.

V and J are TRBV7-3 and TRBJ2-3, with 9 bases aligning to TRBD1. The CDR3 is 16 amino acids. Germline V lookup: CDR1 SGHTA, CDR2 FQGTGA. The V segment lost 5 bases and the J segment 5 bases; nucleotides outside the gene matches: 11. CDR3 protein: CASSPFRQGEGDTQYF. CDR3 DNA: TGTGCCAGCAGCCCTTTTAGACAGGGGGAAGGAGATACGCAGTATTTT.